The 8 T cell receptor beta chains in this list originate from one sample, sequenced in a study of T cell repertoires in cytomegalovirus infection. MiXCR was run by TCRdb on the reads, yielding one entry per CDR3 protein. The sample shows about 490,000 distinct CDR3 sequences, 11% of them seen only once. The sequenced sample consisted of PBMCs. Source of these receptors: a human donor in good health (CMV status not recorded). Some clones in this sample may be carry-over from other donors' samples.

This chain connects TRBV3-1 to TRBJ2-7, with a tentative D call TRBD2 (5 bases). Germline lookup yields CDR1 LGHDT and CDR2 YNNKEL (reference sequence). The ends were cut back, 0 bases at V and 6 bases at J, with 12 bases in the middle. This CDR3 has 14 amino acids. The CDR3 DNA follows: TGTGCCAGCAGCCAAGATAGGAGGATCGGCGAGCAGTACTTC. This translates into CASSQDRRIGEQYF.

The CDR3: CSARGNRRGYTF. The CDR3 bases are TGCAGTGCTAGGGGGAATCGCCGTGGCTACACCTTC. The rearrangement joins TRBV20-1 to TRBJ1-2, with D unclear. CDR3 size: 12 residues. The germline V gene has CDR1 DFQATT and CDR2 SNEGSKA (reference sequence). Trimming took off 3 bases at V and 7 bases at J, with 12 bases between the two ends.

The V and J genes are TRBV5-1 and TRBJ2-7; D is uncertain. This CDR3 region has 14 residues. The V end lost 1 base, the J end lost 2 bases, and 10 bases lay between the germline ends. Per germline, CDR1 SGHRS and CDR2 YFSETQ. CDR3 bases: TGCGCCAGCAGCTTGTCGGGCAGGACCTACGAGCAGTACTTC. This encodes CASSLSGRTYEQYF.

This clonotype showed up many times. The chain combines TRBV7-3 with TRBJ2-3; 9 nucleotides line up with TRBD2. Germline V CDR1 and CDR2: SGHTA, FQGTGA. Germline trimming cut 3 bases from V and 0 bases from J; bases unmatched to any gene: 4. The CDR3 covers 16 residues. CDR3 sequence reads: CASSFGLASSTDTQYF. The CDR3 nucleotides read TGTGCCAGCAGCTTCGGACTAGCGTCTAGCACAGATACGCAGTATTTT.

This clonotype has a single count. It may be a read error: a sequence one base away is much more abundant. The chain links TRBV27 to TRBJ1-2; 11 bases agree with TRBD1. The CDR3 covers 15 residues. Germline CDR1 and CDR2: MNHEY and SMNVEV (reference sequence). V gave up 6 bases and J gave up 7 bases; unmatched junction bases: 10. CDR3 region: CASRTEGQGETGYTF. The CDR3 nucleotides read TGTGCCAGCAGAACCGAGGGACAGGGGGAAACTGGCTACACCTTC.

The chain recombines TRBV29-1 with TRBJ2-1, with 11 nucleotides matching TRBD2. The CDR3 contains 14 residues. The J segment lost 6 bases and the V segment lost 1 base, leaving 2 bases of the junction unmatched. Germline CDR1 reads SQVTM; CDR2 reads ANQGSEA. This CDR3 is CSVEAGLAANEQFF. The CDR3 DNA follows: TGCAGCGTTGAAGCGGGACTAGCGGCCAATGAGCAGTTCTTC.

Many counts were recorded for this clonotype. CDR3 bases: TGTGCCAGCAGTGTTACAGTTAACACAGATACGCAGTATTTT. Translated: CASSVTVNTDTQYF. The V and J genes are TRBV2 and TRBJ2-3; D is unclear. The CDR3 spans 14 residues. The germline CDR1 and CDR2 sequences are SNHLY and FYNNEI. Trimming cost V 4 bases and J 2 bases, with 10 bases left between them.

This clonotype was recorded at least ten times. The J gene is TRBJ2-1, the V gene TRBV11-2; TRBD2 is a possible D gene (5 bases). This CDR3 is built from 13 residues. The germline V gene encodes CDR1 SGHAT and CDR2 FQNNGV. Between the trimmed V and J ends, which lost 5 bases and 10 bases, there was a span of 15 bases. CDR3 loop: CASSALPTTEQFF. The DNA of the CDR3 is TGTGCCAGCAGCGCGCTACCGACTACGGAGCAGTTCTTC.